One and the same sample provided the 22 T cell receptor beta chains below, sequenced in a study of blood T cell repertoires in COVID-19. The table came from immunoSEQ multiplex PCR; TCRdb's copy has only in-frame clones and leaves some out. The profile covers about 160,000 clones, with 86% appearing a single time and about 7% taken by the ten largest. Sequenced material: peripheral blood. All receptors come from a man over 45 with active or convalescent COVID-19.

The rearrangement joins TRBV15 to TRBJ2-7, with 8 bases fitting TRBD1. Trimming at V came to 3 bases and at J to 4 bases, leaving 17 bases not matched to a gene. There are 18 residues in the CDR3. The germline V gene has CDR1 LNHNV and CDR2 YYDKDF (reference sequence). CDR3 amino acids: CATSRNRARQGIRYEQYF. The CDR3 DNA reads as TGTGCCACCAGCAGGAACCGCGCCCGACAGGGGATTAGGTACGAGCAGTACTTC.

The chain couples TRBV9 to TRBJ2-3; TRBD2 might be the D (7 bases). V was cut by 3 bases and J by 1 base, with 12 bases left in between. The CDR3 is made up of 15 amino acids. In germline, CDR1 is SGDLS, CDR2 YYNGEE. CDR3 nucleotides: TGTGCCAGCAGCGAGTGGGGGGGGCGCACAGATACGCAGTATTTT. Translation gives CASSEWGGRTDTQYF.

The chain links TRBV19 to TRBJ2-1; D is uncertain. Germline CDR1 and CDR2: LNHDA and SQIVND (reference sequence). CDR3 length equals 13 residues. V dropped 10 bases and J dropped 2 bases, with 12 bases sitting between them. CDR3 in DNA: TGTGCCACCACCCCCCCTACCTACAATGAGCAGTTCTTC. Encoded protein: CATTPPTYNEQFF.

This chain uses TRBV19 with TRBJ2-7, with 7 bases matching TRBD1. Germline loops: CDR1 LNHDA, CDR2 SQIVND (reference sequence). CDR3 length: 14 residues. Trimming at V came to 7 bases and at J to 3 bases, leaving 9 bases not matched to a gene. The CDR3, as DNA: TGTGCCAGTACGAAGGAACAGGGGAACTACGAGCAGTACTTC. Translating it yields CASTKEQGNYEQYF.

This clone was seen a single time. V gene TRBV5-4 combines with J gene TRBJ1-4; TRBD1 is a possible D gene (6 bases). With 2 bases removed from V and 4 bases from J, the gap between germline ends came to 9 bases. CDR1 and CDR2 (germline): SGHNT, YYREEE (reference sequence). The CDR3 consists of 14 residues. The CDR3 DNA sequence: TGTGCCAGCAGCTTTACAGGGAATAATGAAAAACTGTTTTTT. Its protein is CASSFTGNNEKLFF.

V and J are TRBV7-2 and TRBJ1-3; 7 positions agree with TRBD1. The CDR3 is made up of 16 amino acids. Germline CDR1 and CDR2: SGHTA and FQGNSA. With V trimmed by 5 bases and J by 0 bases, 7 bases remained unmatched. CDR3 in DNA: TGTGCCAGCAGCCCACAGGGGCCCGGCTCTGGAAACACCATATATTTT. Protein sequence: CASSPQGPGSGNTIYF.

The chain couples TRBV9 to TRBJ2-7, with a weak D call TRBD2 (5 bases). This CDR3 is built from 15 residues. The ends were cut back, 3 bases at V and 2 bases at J, with 15 bases in the middle. CDR1 and CDR2 from the germline V gene are SGDLS and YYNGEE. The CDR3 coding sequence is TGTGCCAGCAGCGAAGACTACCAACTAACCTACGAGCAGTACTTC. Encoded protein: CASSEDYQLTYEQYF.

This chain uses TRBV4-2 with TRBJ2-5, with 8 bases aligning to TRBD1. The trim removed 0 bases at V and 4 bases at J, leaving 10 bases unmatched. Germline lookup yields CDR1 LGHNA and CDR2 YNFKEQ. The CDR3 sequence is 17 residues long. DNA of the CDR3: TGTGCCAGCAGCCAAGAAGCATCCGGACAGGGAGTAGAGACCCAGTACTTC. Its protein product is CASSQEASGQGVETQYF.

The chain recombines TRBV4-2 with TRBJ2-3, with D possibly matching TRBD1 (7 bases). The CDR3 runs 22 residues. The germline V and J ends were trimmed by 4 bases and 6 bases, with 38 bases remaining between them. The germline gives CDR1 LGHNA, CDR2 YNFKEQ. The CDR3 is CASSLRLGGQTSNPSLRDTQYF. The CDR3 bases are TGTGCCAGCAGCCTCCGACTAGGGGGACAGACTTCGAACCCCTCCCTCCGGGATACGCAGTATTTT.

This clone was seen a single time. The chain couples TRBV15 to TRBJ2-7; D is undetermined. V gave up 4 bases and J gave up 0 bases, with 16 bases separating them. Looked up from germline, CDR1 is LNHNV and CDR2 is YYDKDF (reference sequence). The CDR3 is 16 residues long. The CDR3 protein is CATSIYPPESSYEQYF. In nucleotides, the CDR3 is TGTGCCACCAGCATCTATCCCCCCGAGAGCTCCTACGAGCAGTACTTC.

V is TRBV6-5 and J is TRBJ1-6; 7 positions match TRBD1. V trimming: 2 bases; J trimming: 10 bases; junction bases outside the gene matches: 2. The CDR3 runs to 13 residues. CDR1 is MNHEY and CDR2 is SVGAGI in the germline V gene. CDR3 sequence reads: CASSYRGQSPLHF. The CDR3, as DNA: TGTGCCAGCAGTTACAGGGGGCAATCACCCCTCCACTTT.

J is TRBJ1-6 and V is TRBV29-1; D possibly corresponds to TRBD1 (5 bases). V was clipped by 7 bases and J by 2 bases, with 15 bases between them. The CDR3 sequence is 15 residues long. CDR1 and CDR2 (germline): SQVTM, ANQGSEA. Here the CDR3 reads CSEPWTLAYNSPLHF. CDR3 sequence (DNA): TGCAGCGAGCCCTGGACACTTGCCTATAATTCACCCCTCCACTTT. Variable domain in full (rest from reference TRBV29-1 and TRBJ1-6): SAVISQKPSRDICQRGTSLTIQCQVDSQVTMMFWYRQQPGQSLTLIATANQGSEATYESGFVIDKFPISRPNLTFSTLTVSNMSPEDSSIYLCSEPWTLAYNSPLHFGNGTRLTVT.

This clone was picked up a small number of times. The chain carries TRBV5-6 and TRBJ1-4; tentative D call: TRBD1 (6 bases). The CDR3 covers 14 residues. The V end was cut by 6 bases, the J end by 6 bases, with 15 bases between. CDR1 SGHDT and CDR2 YYEEEE come from the germline V gene. The CDR3 DNA reads TGTGCCAGCACGATCCGGGACAAGTATGAAAAACTGTTTTTT. Encoded protein: CASTIRDKYEKLFF.

The chain carries TRBV12-5 and TRBJ2-1; TRBD2 matches 10 bases. CDR1 is LGHNT, CDR2 FRNRAP, per germline. J was trimmed by 8 bases and V by 0 bases; bases with no gene match: 7. This CDR3 region has 16 residues. The CDR3 DNA reads as TGTGCTAGTGGTTTGGTACGGCTAGCGGGAGTCCATGAGCAGTTCTTC. Protein product: CASGLVRLAGVHEQFF. Filled out from reference TRBV12-5 and TRBJ2-1, the complete variable domain reads DARVTQTPRHKVTEMGQEVTMRCQPILGHNTVFWYRQTMMQGLELLAYFRNRAPLDDSGMPKDRFSAEMPDATLATLKIQPSEPRDSAVYFCASGLVRLAGVHEQFFGPGTRLTVL.

The J gene is TRBJ2-1, the V gene TRBV6-5; 8 nucleotides agree with TRBD2. This CDR3 is 14 amino acids long. The ends lost 6 bases at V and 2 bases at J; junction bases unmatched: 3. Germline lookup yields CDR1 MNHEY and CDR2 SVGAGI. CDR3 sequence: CASRKRGPYNEQFF. CDR3 coding DNA: TGTGCCAGCAGGAAGCGGGGGCCCTACAATGAGCAGTTCTTC.

Concerning this clone itself: Other DNA sequences from this sample encode an identical CDR3 as well. The chain combines TRBV5-6 with TRBJ1-5; tentative D call: TRBD1 (6 bases). The germline V gene encodes CDR1 SGHDT and CDR2 YYEEEE. The V gene lost 2 bases and the J gene lost 0 bases, with 9 bases spanning the gap. This CDR3 has 15 residues. The CDR3 DNA sequence: TGTGCCAGCAGCTTCGGACAGTATAGCAATCAGCCCCAGCATTTT. Protein sequence: CASSFGQYSNQPQHF.

A single count supports this clone. The chain employs TRBV27 and TRBJ1-3; no clear D. V dropped 6 bases and J dropped 1 base, with 10 bases sitting between them. Germline V gene sequence: CDR1 MNHEY, CDR2 SMNVEV (reference sequence). The CDR3 is 14 amino acids. CDR3 region: CASSSALSGNTIYF. CDR3 DNA: TGTGCCAGCAGCTCCGCGCTGTCTGGAAACACCATATATTTT.

The gene calls are TRBV7-9 and TRBJ1-4; a weak D match, TRBD1 (6 bases). CDR3 length: 14 residues. Looked up from germline, CDR1 is SEHNR and CDR2 is FQNEAQ (reference sequence). V was cut by 1 base and J by 7 bases, with 10 bases left in between. CDR3 in amino acids: CASSLGGRGEKLFF. CDR3 bases: TGTGCCAGCAGCTTAGGGGGGCGCGGTGAAAAACTGTTTTTT.

The V call is TRBV24-1, the J call TRBJ2-1, with 8 bases fitting TRBD2. The CDR3 contains 14 residues. Germline-derived CDR1 and CDR2 are KGHDR and SFDVKD. With V trimmed by 4 bases and J by 6 bases, 4 bases remained unmatched. The CDR3 DNA reads TGTGCCACCAGTGACTCCGGGAGGGCCAATGAGCAGTTCTTC. Its protein is CATSDSGRANEQFF.

The V call is TRBV24-1, the J call TRBJ1-5, with D possibly being TRBD1 (6 bases). Germline CDR1 is KGHDR and CDR2 is SFDVKD. The CDR3 covers 13 residues. The V end was cut by 6 bases, the J end by 5 bases, with 10 bases between. The CDR3 sequence is CATSYQGYQPQHF. The CDR3, as DNA: TGTGCCACCAGTTATCAGGGGTATCAGCCCCAGCATTTT.

The chain couples TRBV12-3 or TRBV12-4 to TRBJ1-6; the D is unclear. V lost 5 bases and J 7 bases, leaving 9 bases between the germline ends. CDR3 length equals 13 residues. CDR3 sequence (DNA): TGTGCCAGCAGTCGTAAAGAGAATTCACCCCTCCACTTT. This codes for CASSRKENSPLHF.

In its sample, this clone was seen once. The chain couples TRBV6-2 or TRBV6-3 to TRBJ2-1; 7 nucleotides line up with TRBD2. Trimming removed 5 bases from V and 10 bases from J; junction bases left unmatched: 2. This CDR3 is built from 11 residues. Per germline, CDR1 MNHEY and CDR2 SVGEGT. CDR3 protein: CASSREDEQFF. Written as DNA, the CDR3 is TGTGCCAGCAGTCGGGAGGACGAGCAGTTCTTC.